The 7 T cell receptor beta chains below all came from one sample that was sequenced in a study of blood T cell repertoires in COVID-19. Sequencing used immunoSEQ multiplex PCR; TCRdb keeps in-frame clones, though not all of them. This table holds about 140,000 clones, 81% found once. Sequenced: peripheral blood. The receptor source for this set is a woman aged 55-69 years with active or convalescent COVID-19.

The rearrangement uses TRBV6-2 or TRBV6-3 and TRBJ1-1; D remains ambiguous. This CDR3 is built from 13 residues. The V end lost 3 bases, the J end lost 3 bases, and 8 bases lay between the germline ends. Germline CDR1 reads MNHEY; CDR2 reads SVGEGT. The CDR3: CASSYGGYTEAFF. CDR3 nucleotide sequence: TGTGCCAGCAGTTATGGAGGGTACACTGAAGCTTTCTTT.

The chain is built from TRBV24-1 and TRBJ2-3, with 8 bases matching TRBD2. The CDR3 consists of 15 residues. CDR1 and CDR2 (germline): KGHDR, SFDVKD. V lost 11 bases, J lost 2 bases, and 11 bases stayed unmatched. The CDR3 region has the DNA TGTGCCATATGGACTAGCCCTACGATCACAGATACGCAGTATTTT. This encodes CAIWTSPTITDTQYF.

The chain links TRBV5-7 to TRBJ1-4, with 7 bases identical to TRBD1. TRBV5-7 is an ORF; its function is uncertain. The CDR3 spans 16 residues. With 4 bases clipped from V and 8 bases from J, the junction kept 14 bases outside the gene matches. CDR3 amino acids: CASSLRDRTTREKLFF. CDR3 DNA sequence: TGTGCCAGCAGCCTCCGGGACAGAACCACCCGAGAAAAACTGTTTTTT.

The rearrangement links TRBV7-2 to TRBJ2-2, with TRBD2 matching over 9 bases. CDR1 and CDR2 from the germline V gene are SGHTA and FQGNSA. V was clipped by 7 bases and J by 5 bases; unmatched bases: 14. The CDR3 is 17 amino acids. The CDR3 reads CASNPHSGSLGTGELFF. CDR3 in DNA: TGTGCCAGCAACCCACATAGCGGGAGCTTGGGAACCGGGGAGCTGTTTTTT.

The genes are TRBV5-1 and TRBJ1-2, with D unresolved. V lost 0 bases, J lost 7 bases, and 10 bases lay in between. Germline assignment: CDR1 SGHRS and CDR2 YFSETQ. The CDR3 covers 13 residues. This CDR3 is CASSLAEVPGYTF. The CDR3 bases are TGCGCCAGCAGCTTGGCCGAGGTGCCTGGCTACACCTTC.

The V and J genes are TRBV28 and TRBJ1-1, with a possible D match to TRBD1 (5 bases). V was pared by 7 bases and J by 5 bases, with 17 bases between. Per the germline V gene, CDR1 is MDHEN and CDR2 is SYDVKM. CDR3 length equals 14 residues. The CDR3 protein is CASTLPGGRTEAFF. The DNA for the CDR3 is TGTGCCAGCACTCTCCCGGGGGGTCGAACTGAAGCTTTCTTT. Filled out from reference TRBV28 and TRBJ1-1, the complete variable domain reads DVKVTQSSRYLVKRTGEKVFLECVQDMDHENMFWYRQDPGLGLRLIYFSYDVKMKEKGDIPEGYSVSREKKERFSLILESASTNQTSMYLCASTLPGGRTEAFFGQGTRLTVV.

The V gene is TRBV2, the J gene TRBJ2-5; a possible D gene is TRBD1 (6 bases). The germline V gene encodes CDR1 SNHLY and CDR2 FYNNEI. V shed 5 bases and J shed 5 bases, with 15 bases lying between them. This CDR3 region has 14 residues. The CDR3: CASSSWGLGETQYF. CDR3 nucleotides: TGTGCCAGCAGTAGCTGGGGGCTGGGGGAGACCCAGTACTTC.